This T cell receptor (beta chain) derives from a study of T cell clonality in common variable immunodeficiency. Overall study findings and caveats: Common variable immunodeficiency TCR beta sequences reportedly had fewer deletions and N-nucleotide insertions.

The CDR3 has 18 amino acids. The V and J ends lost 6 bases and 3 bases, in that order; junction bases with no gene match: 16. The germline gives CDR1 ENHRY, CDR2 SYGVKD. In its sample, this clone was seen many times. The antigen is unknown. The read halts 3 residues ahead of the CDR3 end, with the missing end drawn from the germline J gene. The data were produced by immunoSEQ multiplex PCR, yet TCRdb's version contains in-frame clones alone and is incomplete. This table holds about 35,000 clones with no singletons; the top ten claim approximately 3.2%. The V call is TRBV10-3, the J call TRBJ1-1; 10 nucleotides line up with TRBD1. The sequence was collected from a person aged 18-70 years in good health. The specimen was peripheral blood mononuclear cells. CDR3 bases read: TGTGCCATCAGAAAATCTCCGGGACAGGGGTTTTCGGACACTGAA. Amino acids: CAIRKSPGQGFSDTE. The CDR3 in full is CAIRKSPGQGFSDTEAFF.